This entry describes one TCR beta chain. This specimen belongs to a study of blood T cell repertoires in COVID-19. The J segment lost 4 bases and the V segment lost 3 bases, leaving 11 bases of the junction unmatched. The CDR3 spans 16 residues. Looked up from germline, CDR1 is ENHRY and CDR2 is SYGVKD. TCRdb's table, derived via immunoSEQ multiplex PCR, lists solely in-frame clones and lacks some. The table lists some 230,000 clones, around 86% of them singletons. The specimen was peripheral blood. The TCR was taken from a woman between 45 and 60 years old with COVID-19, enrolled during active disease. The V and J genes are TRBV10-3 and TRBJ2-7, with 8 bases lining up with TRBD2. In DNA, the CDR3 is TGTGCCATCAGTGATCGGGGGGGAAAGGCCGCGTACGAGCAGTACGTC. The encoded protein is CAISDRGGKAAYEQYV.